In terms of frequency, the clone carrying this TCR beta chain is medium-sized. The sample originates from a study of T cells expressing NK-cell markers. TCRdb re-called the 5' RACE reads, yielding one record per CDR3 amino acid sequence without DNA. This table lists thousands of distinct CDR3 sequences. The CDR3 totals 12 residues. The germline CDR1 and CDR2 sequences are SGHTA and FQGNSA. The chain has TRBV7-2 and TRBJ2-1; TCRdb's D gene call, TRBD2, goes unchecked for lack of DNA. The sequence came from a man between 18 and 35 years old in good health. Sample: blood T cells: a sorted CD56 or NKG2C T cell subset, CD4+ or CD8+ T cells, or bulk PBMC T cells (not recorded which). The CDR3 reads CASSLGGLGQFF.